These T cell receptor beta chains were read from a single sample in a study of T cell changes during pregnancy in multiple sclerosis. Only in-frame clones appear in the TCRdb table, and some are missing; sequencing was by immunoSEQ multiplex PCR. This table has 50,000 to 75,000 clones, over 85% appearing once. The source was CD8+ T cells from peripheral blood mononuclear cells, collected in the third trimester of pregnancy. These receptors were taken from a female donor with multiple sclerosis, enrolled in a pregnancy study. Each CDR3 is given with its conserved first and last residue.

j_gene | v_gene | CDR3aa
TRBJ2-3 | TRBV9 | CASSVGQDTDTQYF
TRBJ2-7 | TRBV13 | CASSPGLAIYEQYF
TRBJ2-5 | TRBV5-4 | CASSIGTGVRETQYF
TRBJ2-5 | TRBV13 | CASSSSGGLHQETQYF
TRBJ1-1 | TRBV30 | CAWSVPDRQNTEAFF
TRBJ2-1 | TRBV5-1 | CASSLAEAGVVF
TRBJ2-7 | TRBV27 | CASSSGTGDYEQYF
TRBJ2-7 | TRBV4-1 | CASRLGTDGYEQYF
TRBJ2-7 | TRBV30 | CAWRGVGTYEQYF
TRBJ1-1 | TRBV29-1 | CSAEEGTGLTEAFF
TRBJ2-1 | TRBV18 | CASSPLSDEQFF
TRBJ2-7 | TRBV28 | CASSSTGSYEQYF
TRBJ2-5 | TRBV11-2 | CASSLVVAGGPAGETQYF
TRBJ2-4 | TRBV30 | CAYSLAGGPGAIQYF
TRBJ2-1 | TRBV19 | CASSWGGYNEQFF
TRBJ1-1 | TRBV27 | CASSYQGSTEAFF
TRBJ1-5 | TRBV28 | CASRRKWTGLGNQPQHF
TRBJ1-1 | TRBV27 | CASSRLGDILRGTEAFF
TRBJ1-2 | TRBV29-1 | CSVHGRRAGGIQYGYTF
TRBJ2-7 | TRBV5-1 | CASSLPETGSIYEQYF
TRBJ2-1 | TRBV19 | CASSPLAGGEVEQFF
TRBJ2-7 | TRBV19 | CASSIGAGYYEQYF
TRBJ2-3 | TRBV27 | CASSLLVTRGDTQYF
TRBJ2-5 | TRBV7-9 | CASSTTGGLAGEETQYF
TRBJ2-1 | TRBV9 | CASSAPWGEAGADNEQFF
TRBJ2-5 | TRBV30 | CAWNSAGGGETQYF
TRBJ2-1 | TRBV11-2 | CASSLGWASGSWSNEQFF
TRBJ2-3 | TRBV4-3 | CASSQDPVGRTDTQYF
TRBJ2-1 | TRBV7-9 | CASSLSLAGDGHEQFF
TRBJ2-1 | TRBV28 | CASQLDPGLVQLNEQFF
TRBJ1-1 | TRBV19 | CASSIGTGLSSEAFF
TRBJ2-2 | TRBV4-2 | CASSLRPGDGELFF
TRBJ1-1 | TRBV7-6 | CASSLGGGTEAFF
TRBJ2-1 | TRBV10-1 | CASSETGGRPRDLYNEQFF
TRBJ2-2 | TRBV19 | CASSEAGELFF
TRBJ2-1 | TRBV5-1 | CASSPSGSSYNEQFF
TRBJ1-2 | TRBV23-1 | CASSPDRGDSYGYTF
TRBJ2-7 | TRBV11-2 | CASSLQDSYEQYF
TRBJ2-1 | TRBV27 | CASSLDSAYNEQFF
TRBJ2-2 | TRBV27 | CASSASGNTGELFF
TRBJ2-7 | TRBV9 | CASSADQYEQYF
TRBJ1-2 | TRBV19 | CATPLYGYTF
TRBJ2-3 | TRBV5-1 | CASSLARAGGPWLEDTQYF
TRBJ1-2 | TRBV27 | CASREQGYNYGYTF
TRBJ2-2 | TRBV27 | CASSFLAGLTGELFF
TRBJ2-7 | TRBV2 | CASPSQRGRQYF
TRBJ1-2 | TRBV4-3 | CASSQDLGDYGYTF
TRBJ2-4 | TRBV27 | CASILDRGGKNIQYF
TRBJ2-7 | TRBV27 | CASSSRAGTYEQYF
TRBJ2-7 | TRBV28 | CASRGGLGTYEQYF
TRBJ2-1 | TRBV6-5 | CASREDNEQFF
TRBJ2-7 | TRBV14 | CASSPRDSSYEQYF
TRBJ1-1 | TRBV6-5 | CAAAFGTEAFF